This T cell receptor (beta chain) was identified in a study of T cell clonality in common variable immunodeficiency. Profiling relied on immunoSEQ multiplex PCR, and the TCRdb table lists in-frame clones only, not all of them. The data list about 7,300 clones, none observed once; about 20% falls to the top ten. This clone was observed a handful of times. Its antigen is still unknown. Coverage ceases 3 residues before the CDR3 finishes, and the germline J gene fills in the end. Germline V lookup: CDR1 SGHVS, CDR2 FQNEAQ. The CDR3 is 15 amino acids. V dropped 0 bases and J dropped 5 bases, with 11 bases sitting between them. Study conclusions and caveats: Fewer deletions and N-nucleotide insertions were reportedly seen in common variable immunodeficiency TCR beta sequences.

Sequenced input: peripheral blood mononuclear cells. This sequence joins TRBV7-8 and TRBJ2-1, with a possible D match to TRBD1 (6 bases). This receptor was taken from a human donor with common variable immunodeficiency. Partial CDR3 DNA: TGTGCCAGCAGCTTAGCCGGAGGACAGCACAATGAG. It translates to CASSLAGGQHNE. The full-length CDR3 reads as CASSLAGGQHNEQFF. The whole variable domain, filled in from reference TRBV7-8 and TRBJ2-1, reads GAGVSQSPRYKVAKRGQDVALRCDPISGHVSLFWYQQALGQGPEFLTYFQNEAQLDKSGLPSDRFFAERPEGSVSTLKIQRTQQEDSAVYLCASSLAGGQHNEQFFGPGTRLTVL.